This section outlines one T cell receptor beta chain sequence together with its context. Many counts were recorded for this clonotype. No antigen is known for it. There are no base qualities to consult, and no much larger clone falls within one base. Libraries were made using 5' RACE. The reads were generated on an Illumina HiSeq 2500. A second 7 to 11 cycle PCR used a sample-barcoded 5' primer and a J-beta primer mix. A template-switch 5' adaptor carrying 12 random nucleotides introduced a unique molecular identifier onto each TCR beta cDNA molecule. At least 3 million CDR3-containing paired-end reads were obtained from each sample. The Mint cDNA synthesis kit, primed by a TRBC-specific oligonucleotide, was used to synthesize first-strand cDNA from all RNA. All cDNA was treated with uracil-DNA glycosylase and then went through a first 18-cycle PCR with the universal primers M1SS and BC2_uni_R. Under the source paper's analysis protocol: For normalization, 1 million high-quality reads, each with a distinct molecular identifier, were randomly selected from each sample. Instead of being binned into consensus sequences, reads that shared molecular identifiers were thrown out. MiTCR, set to a Q25 quality threshold and the strictest error-elimination algorithm, was used for CDR3 identification, clonotype clustering and error correction. Lower-bound total TCR beta diversity was estimated with a nonparametric unseen species model using Euler transformation. TCRdb reanalyzed the raw reads on its own, using fastp at Q25 for trimming and MiXCR for clone calling, and kept in-frame beta chains. Each CDR3 protein gets just one entry, which takes the most common genes and DNA from the rows behind it. The V and J calls follow TCRdb's processing rather than the paper's. The sample table records roughly 500,000 distinct CDR3 sequences; 25% to 30% of these occur just once. Less than 20% of the sample belongs to the ten largest clones.

These data are taken from a study of blood T cells in healthy people across ages (dated by TCRdb to about 2015). Concerning the study at large: Template switching captured roughly one uniquely barcoded TCR beta cDNA molecule per two T cells in model experiments. Using deep sequencing normalized with unique cDNA molecular identifiers, the study measured how TCR beta repertoire diversity changes with age. Two additional independent replicas of 1 million unique cDNA reads from the same blood draw were analyzed for two donors (one aged 18 to 30 and one aged 80 or older). To avoid experimental bias, donors of different ages were distributed randomly across sequencing lanes. Four age groups were formed from the donors: young (average 16 years), middle-aged (around 37), aged (62) and long-lived (82).

The roughly 39 donors, aged 6 to 90 years, were systemically healthy Caucasian individuals from Russia. Each donor gave roughly 9.5 milliliters of peripheral blood, collected into EDTA-treated Vacutainer tubes. Ficoll-Paque density-gradient centrifugation was used to isolate PBMCs, with at least 7 million per sample. Total RNA was extracted from PBMCs with Trizol reagent, with at least 5 micrograms obtained per sample. For every donor, flow cytometry on a PBMC aliquot measured the percentage of naive CD45RAhigh/CD27high T cells. The germline V gene yields SGHTA for CDR1 and FQGNSA for CDR2. Including cysteine and phenylalanine, the CDR3 has 14 amino acids. The CDR3 DNA has 42 bases and is translated from base 1. Clipping removes 3 bases from V and 6 bases from J, with 4 as the unmatched junction base count. General conclusions and limits of the study: Because profiling used bulk unsorted PBMCs, naive and antigen-experienced compartments could not be compared conclusively. The CMV infection status of donors was not known, potentially confounding age-related changes in expanded clonotypes. As age increased, observed TCR beta diversity per million T cells dropped in a roughly linear way, and a significant reduction was already evident by age about 40. Compared with the aged group, the long-lived group had more naive CD4+ T cells, fewer expanded clones and increased TCR diversity, suggesting age selection. Observed TCR beta diversity correlated strongly with the percentage of naive T cells measured by flow cytometry. Estimates of total diversity based on one million sequenced T cells were regarded as lower bounds and as underestimates.

This TCR was recovered from a woman aged 70-85 years in good health. Sequencing was carried out using blood. This sequence uses TRBV7-2 and TRBJ2-3; 9 bases in between match TRBD2. The DNA is as follows: TGTGCCAGCAGCTTGGCGGGGGGGGTGGATACGCAGTATTTT. This translates into CASSLAGGVDTQYF.